The 9 T cell receptor beta chains reported below all come from one sample, sequenced in a study of blood T cell repertoires in COVID-19. Using immunoSEQ multiplex PCR, the repertoire was profiled, and TCRdb retains in-frame clones only, with some absent. The data show about 220,000 clones, with 84% seen just once and approximately 5.1% held by the top ten. Sequenced: peripheral blood. Receptor source: a woman aged 60-70 years who had recovered from COVID-19.

The J gene is TRBJ2-2, the V gene TRBV5-6; 7 bases fit TRBD1. Germline lookup yields CDR1 SGHDT and CDR2 YYEEEE. This CDR3 has 15 amino acids. Trimming took 4 bases from V and 3 from J; bases not matched to a gene: 6. The CDR3 protein is CASSPVDRDTGELFF. The CDR3 nucleotides read TGTGCCAGCAGCCCGGTTGACAGGGACACCGGGGAGCTGTTTTTT.

This sequence joins TRBV12-3 or TRBV12-4 and TRBJ1-1; D uncertain. Trimming took off 1 base at V and 11 bases at J, with 11 bases between the two ends. The CDR3 loop spans 12 amino acids. The CDR3 DNA follows: TGTGCCAGCAGTTTAGGGACTATTAGGGCTTTCTTT. It is translated as CASSLGTIRAFF.

The chain carries TRBV10-3 and TRBJ1-1; D ambiguous. Trimming pared 6 bases from V and 0 bases from J, leaving 5 bases between. CDR1 ENHRY and CDR2 SYGVKD come from the germline V gene. The CDR3 sequence is 12 residues long. As DNA, the CDR3 is TGTGCCATCAGATCAGTGAACACTGAAGCTTTCTTT. It translates to CAIRSVNTEAFF.

This clone was seen many times. The rearrangement links TRBV3-1 (or the pseudogene TRBV3-2) to TRBJ1-1; TRBD1 might be the D (6 bases). The CDR3 length is 13 residues. The germline V gene encodes CDR1 LGHDT and CDR2 YNNKEL (reference sequence). V shed 4 bases and J shed 3 bases, with 9 bases lying between them. The CDR3 DNA is TGTGCCAGCAGCCTTTCAGGGGACACTGAAGCTTTCTTT. It is translated as CASSLSGDTEAFF.

The chain carries TRBV11-3 and TRBJ2-3; 8 bases fit TRBD2. Unmatched junction bases numbered 2, after V lost 1 base and J lost 5 bases. This CDR3 contains 14 residues. Looked up from germline, CDR1 is SGHNT and CDR2 is YENEEA. The CDR3 spells CASSLGLAGDTQYF. The CDR3 DNA is TGTGCCAGCAGCTTAGGCCTAGCGGGAGATACGCAGTATTTT.

This chain joins TRBV5-1 and TRBJ2-2; possible D gene TRBD1, 5 bases. The CDR3 consists of 13 residues. V lost 5 bases to trimming and J lost 5 bases, with 10 bases between them. Germline V lookup: CDR1 SGHRS, CDR2 YFSETQ. CDR3 bases: TGCGCCAGCAGTCTACAGGCGACCGGGGAGCTGTTTTTT. Encoded protein: CASSLQATGELFF.

The V and J genes are TRBV5-4 and TRBJ2-4, with 7 bases lining up with TRBD2. This CDR3 is 15 amino acids long. Germline CDR1 reads SGHNT; CDR2 reads YYREEE (reference sequence). J lost 10 bases, V lost 3 bases, and 13 bases had no gene match. The CDR3 DNA sequence: TGTGCCAGCAGCTCGGCAGGGACTACTTCTGGAATTCAGTACTTC. Amino acids: CASSSAGTTSGIQYF.

V is TRBV5-4 and J is TRBJ1-6; D is uncertain. Looked up from germline, CDR1 is SGHNT and CDR2 is YYREEE (reference sequence). This CDR3 has 14 residues. V dropped 0 bases and J dropped 7 bases, with 8 bases sitting between them. The CDR3 sequence is CASSLGRLNSPLHF. The CDR3 DNA reads as TGTGCCAGCAGCTTGGGGCGGTTAAATTCACCCCTCCACTTT. Based on the CDR3 plus reference TRBV5-4 and TRBJ1-6, the full variable domain is ETGVTQSPTHLIKTRGQQVTLRCSSQSGHNTVSWYQQALGQGPQFIFQYYREEENGRGNFPPRFSGLQFPNYSSELNVNALELDDSALYLCASSLGRLNSPLHFGNGTRLTVT.

The chain combines TRBV30 with TRBJ1-5; no clear D gene. Between the trimmed V and J ends, which lost 5 bases and 3 bases, there was a span of 20 bases. This CDR3 is built from 16 residues. Germline CDR1 and CDR2: GTSNPN and SVGIG (reference sequence). The CDR3 DNA reads TGTGCCTGGTGCCCCCCGCACACATTACCCAATCAGCCCCAGCATTTT. The encoded protein is CAWCPPHTLPNQPQHF.